This TCR beta chain derives from a study of CD8 T cells in Susac syndrome. RNA was extracted with the RNeasy kit, and a quantity of about 0.45 to 1 ug was reverse transcribed using random hexamers. Using its own MiXCR run on the immunoSEQ multiplex PCR reads, TCRdb lists one record per CDR3 protein. There are a few hundred thousand distinct CDR3 sequences in the sample; approximately 91% occur only once, and more than 0.15% lies in the top ten. Germline CDR1 is SGHNT and CDR2 is YYREEE (reference sequence). V lost 6 bases and J lost 8, with 15 bases in between. The CDR3 totals 13 residues. Sequencing was done on a sample of CD8+ T cells from PBMCs. The receptor was derived from a human donor with multiple sclerosis. This sequence joins TRBV5-4 and TRBJ2-1; D call uncertain. DNA of the CDR3: TGTGCCAGCACCTACTTCGGGTGGGATGAGCAGTTCTTC. Encoded protein: CASTYFGWDEQFF.